This is a list of T cell receptor beta chains from one sample in a study of Ad26.COV2.S vaccination and SARS-CoV-2 variants. Sequenced by immunoSEQ multiplex PCR; TCRdb stores in-frame clones only, minus some. The data contain approximately 400,000 clones, just over 90% of them singletons. This specimen consisted of peripheral blood, obtained after recovery from COVID-19. Source of these receptors: a human donor who had recovered from COVID-19. Both conserved end residues are part of each CDR3. The order of the fields is D gene, J gene, V gene, clone size, CDR3 protein, CDR3 DNA. D genes are given only for firm matches. A row's size may be missing; if present it is once, few, many or a size class.

>TRBD1|TRBJ2-3|TRBV11-2|NA
CASSSGQGMDTQYF
TGTGCCAGCAGCTCGGGACAGGGGATGGATACGCAGTATTTT
>NA|TRBJ1-3|TRBV6-6|NA
CASSPLNSGNTIYF
TGTGCCAGCAGCCCACTTAACTCTGGAAACACCATATATTTT
>NA|TRBJ2-5|TRBV9|NA
CASNTGAFQETQYF
TGTGCCAGCAACACGGGGGCCTTCCAAGAGACCCAGTACTTC
>NA|TRBJ2-3|TRBV29-1|NA
CSVEDAYTDTQYF
TGCAGCGTTGAAGATGCCTACACAGATACGCAGTATTTT
>NA|TRBJ2-7|TRBV6-5|NA
CASSYSNRDPYEQYF
TGTGCCAGCAGTTACTCGAACAGGGACCCCTACGAGCAGTACTTC
>NA|TRBJ1-2|TRBV12-3/TRBV12-4|once
CASSLSDNYGYTF
TGTGCCAGCAGTTTATCGGACAACTATGGCTACACCTTC
>NA|TRBJ2-1|TRBV2|NA
CASSLASYNEQFF
TGTGCCAGCAGCCTAGCCTCCTACAATGAGCAGTTCTTC
>NA|TRBJ2-7|TRBV7-9|NA
CASSLAGRYEQYF
TGTGCCAGCAGCTTAGCCGGGCGCTACGAGCAGTACTTC
>NA|TRBJ1-4|TRBV6-5|NA
CASTIPDAPEKLFF
TGTGCCAGCACCATTCCGGACGCCCCTGAAAAACTGTTTTTT
>NA|TRBJ1-1|TRBV10-1|once
CASSAGRRRNTEAFF
TGCGCCAGCAGTGCAGGGCGCAGGAGGAACACTGAAGCTTTCTTT
>NA|TRBJ1-2|TRBV3-1/TRBV3-2|NA
CASSQGAGVGYGYTF
TGTGCCAGCAGCCAAGGGGCAGGGGTTGGCTATGGCTACACCTTC
>NA|TRBJ1-2|TRBV27|NA
CASSSTNYGYTF
TGTGCCAGCAGTTCGACCAACTATGGCTACACCTTC
>TRBD2|TRBJ2-2|TRBV5-4|NA
CASSSLAGGRTGELFF
TGTGCCAGCAGCTCCCTGGCGGGGGGGCGGACCGGGGAGCTGTTTTTT
>NA|TRBJ2-1|TRBV5-5|NA
CASSLRRTGVDEQFF
TGTGCCAGCAGCTTAAGACGGACCGGCGTCGATGAGCAGTTCTTC
>NA|TRBJ1-3|TRBV2|few
CASDDGGMLNTIYF
TGTGCCAGTGATGACGGAGGAATGCTAAACACCATATATTTT
>TRBD2|TRBJ2-1|TRBV3-1/TRBV3-2|NA
CASSQGLAVRNEQFF
TGTGCCAGCAGCCAGGGACTAGCGGTACGTAATGAGCAGTTCTTC
>NA|TRBJ1-4|TRBV18|NA
CASSPGREAGEKLFF
TGTGCCAGCTCACCGGGAAGGGAGGCCGGGGAAAAACTGTTTTTT
>NA|TRBJ1-4|TRBV19|NA
CASRSRGWAGEEKLFF
TGTGCCAGTAGGTCCAGGGGTTGGGCCGGTGAGGAAAAACTGTTTTTT
>NA|TRBJ1-1|TRBV19|NA
CASRETFSTEAFF
TGTGCCAGTAGGGAGACTTTTTCTACTGAAGCTTTCTTT
>TRBD1|TRBJ2-3|TRBV18|NA
CASSPLGQGTPLRLHTQYF
TGTGCCAGCTCACCCTTGGGACAGGGAACCCCTCTCCGGCTCCATACGCAGTATTTT
>NA|TRBJ1-6|TRBV7-9|few
CASSLEPQGSPLHF
TGTGCCAGCAGCTTAGAGCCTCAGGGTTCACCCCTCCACTTT
>NA|TRBJ2-5|TRBV7-6|NA
CASSLPGGQETQYF
TGTGCCAGCAGCCTCCCCGGGGGCCAAGAGACCCAGTACTTC
>TRBD1|TRBJ2-4|TRBV5-6|NA
CASSWVTGGADIQYF
TGTGCCAGCAGCTGGGTGACAGGGGGCGCGGACATTCAGTACTTC
>NA|TRBJ2-5|TRBV2|NA
CASSPLGTQYF
TGTGCCAGCAGCCCGCTGGGGACCCAGTACTTC
>TRBD1|TRBJ2-7|TRBV2|NA
CASRGWWDRGRNSPYEQYF
TGTGCCAGCAGAGGATGGTGGGACAGGGGGCGTAATAGCCCCTACGAGCAGTACTTC
>NA|TRBJ2-7|TRBV13|NA
CASSLGGASSSYEQYF
TGTGCCAGCAGCTTAGGTGGGGCCTCCAGCTCCTACGAGCAGTACTTC
>NA|TRBJ1-5|TRBV20-1|NA
CSASDGGNQPQHF
TGCAGTGCTAGTGATGGGGGAAATCAGCCCCAGCATTTT
>TRBD1|TRBJ1-2|TRBV9|NA
CASSAPILTDRGANYGYTF
TGTGCCAGCAGCGCCCCGATACTCACCGACAGGGGAGCTAACTATGGCTACACCTTC
>TRBD1|TRBJ2-5|TRBV5-1|NA
CASSAGTVGRETQYF
TGCGCCAGCAGCGCAGGGACAGTGGGTAGGGAGACCCAGTACTTC
>NA|TRBJ2-5|TRBV4-1|NA
CASSPSGQGPKETQYF
TGCGCCAGCAGCCCTAGCGGACAGGGTCCTAAAGAGACCCAGTACTTC
>TRBD1|TRBJ2-3|TRBV10-1|NA
CASSESWTGADTQYF
TGCGCCAGCAGTGAGTCATGGACAGGGGCAGATACGCAGTATTTT
>TRBD2|TRBJ2-1|TRBV7-9|NA
CASSLGAGTSANEQFF
TGTGCCAGCAGCTTAGGGGCCGGGACTAGCGCAAATGAGCAGTTCTTC
>NA|TRBJ2-3|TRBV6-4|NA
CASSDGQGSLRDTQYF
TGTGCCAGCAGTGATGGGCAGGGGTCCCTGAGAGATACGCAGTATTTT
>NA|TRBJ2-7|TRBV6-5|NA
CASGLPRPPYEQYF
TGTGCCAGCGGGCTCCCCAGGCCACCCTACGAGCAGTACTTC
>NA|TRBJ2-1|TRBV12-3/TRBV12-4|once
CASSLHRGIEQFF
TGTGCCAGCAGTTTACACCGAGGGATTGAGCAGTTCTTC
>NA|TRBJ1-2|TRBV6-2/TRBV6-3|NA
CASSYTDANYGYTF
TGTGCCAGCAGTTACACAGATGCTAACTATGGCTACACCTTC
>NA|TRBJ2-3|TRBV5-4|NA
CASSLRDNTDTQYF
TGTGCCAGCAGCCTCCGGGACAACACAGATACGCAGTATTTT
>NA|TRBJ2-1|TRBV7-9|NA
CASSLGSYNEQFF
TGTGCCAGCAGCTTAGGCTCCTACAATGAGCAGTTCTTC
>NA|TRBJ1-1|TRBV5-6|NA
CASSLGGYGTEAFF
TGTGCCAGCAGCTTGGGGGGGTACGGCACTGAAGCTTTCTTT
>NA|TRBJ2-7|TRBV11-3|NA
CASSADGYEQYF
TGTGCCAGCAGCGCCGACGGGTACGAGCAGTACTTC
>NA|TRBJ2-7|TRBV25-1|NA
CASSALRGEQYF
TGTGCCAGCAGCGCTCTTCGGGGCGAGCAGTACTTC
>TRBD2|TRBJ2-7|TRBV9|NA
CASSVDGGANEQYF
TGTGCCAGCAGCGTAGACGGGGGGGCAAACGAGCAGTACTTC
>NA|TRBJ1-1|TRBV6-6|NA
CASRPSNTEAFF
TGTGCCAGCAGACCTAGTAACACTGAAGCTTTCTTT
>NA|TRBJ1-4|TRBV28|NA
CASSVRRTANEKLFF
TGTGCCAGCAGTGTCCGTAGGACGGCTAATGAAAAACTGTTTTTT
>NA|TRBJ2-1|TRBV11-2|once
CASSWGGGSNEQFF
TGTGCCAGCAGCTGGGGCGGGGGCTCGAATGAGCAGTTCTTC
>NA|TRBJ2-3|TRBV7-2|NA
CASRAPPRDTQYF
TGTGCCAGCCGGGCTCCCCCCAGGGATACGCAGTATTTT
>NA|TRBJ2-2|TRBV27|once
CASSLGQNTGELFF
TGTGCCAGCAGTTTAGGGCAGAACACCGGGGAGCTGTTTTTT
>NA|TRBJ2-2|TRBV9|NA
CASRVDPNTGELFF
TGTGCCAGCAGAGTGGACCCAAACACCGGGGAGCTGTTTTTT
>TRBD1|TRBJ2-2|TRBV5-1|NA
CASSSGQGITGELFF
TGCGCCAGCAGCTCGGGACAGGGTATAACCGGGGAGCTGTTTTTT
>NA|TRBJ1-6|TRBV19|NA
CASSREHSYNSPLHF
TGTGCCAGTAGTAGAGAACACTCCTATAATTCACCCCTCCACTTT
>TRBD1|TRBJ1-3|TRBV7-9|NA
CASSVPQGDQNTIYF
TGTGCCAGCAGCGTCCCGCAGGGGGACCAAAACACCATATATTTT
>NA|TRBJ2-7|TRBV19|NA
CASNGGADEQYF
TGTGCCAGTAACGGGGGCGCGGACGAGCAGTACTTC
>NA|TRBJ2-3|TRBV19|once
CASSGTPSAAQYF
TGTGCCAGTAGTGGGACTCCCTCCGCTGCGCAGTATTTT
>NA|TRBJ1-3|TRBV9|NA
CASSPRSQLRESGNTIYF
TGTGCCAGCAGCCCGCGATCCCAACTCAGGGAGTCTGGAAACACCATATATTTT